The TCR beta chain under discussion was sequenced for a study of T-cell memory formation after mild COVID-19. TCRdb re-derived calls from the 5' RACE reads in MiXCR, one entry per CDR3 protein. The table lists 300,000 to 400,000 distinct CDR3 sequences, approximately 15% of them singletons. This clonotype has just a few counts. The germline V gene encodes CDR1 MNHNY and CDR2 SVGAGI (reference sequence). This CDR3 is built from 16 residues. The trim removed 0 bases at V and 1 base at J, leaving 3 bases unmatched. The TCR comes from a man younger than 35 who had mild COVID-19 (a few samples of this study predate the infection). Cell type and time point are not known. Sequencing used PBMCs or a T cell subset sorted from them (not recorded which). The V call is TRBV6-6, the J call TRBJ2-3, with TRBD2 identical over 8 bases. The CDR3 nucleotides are TGTGCCAGCAGTTACTCGCGGCGGGGGGGCACAGATACGCAGTATTTT. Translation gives CASSYSRRGGTDTQYF.